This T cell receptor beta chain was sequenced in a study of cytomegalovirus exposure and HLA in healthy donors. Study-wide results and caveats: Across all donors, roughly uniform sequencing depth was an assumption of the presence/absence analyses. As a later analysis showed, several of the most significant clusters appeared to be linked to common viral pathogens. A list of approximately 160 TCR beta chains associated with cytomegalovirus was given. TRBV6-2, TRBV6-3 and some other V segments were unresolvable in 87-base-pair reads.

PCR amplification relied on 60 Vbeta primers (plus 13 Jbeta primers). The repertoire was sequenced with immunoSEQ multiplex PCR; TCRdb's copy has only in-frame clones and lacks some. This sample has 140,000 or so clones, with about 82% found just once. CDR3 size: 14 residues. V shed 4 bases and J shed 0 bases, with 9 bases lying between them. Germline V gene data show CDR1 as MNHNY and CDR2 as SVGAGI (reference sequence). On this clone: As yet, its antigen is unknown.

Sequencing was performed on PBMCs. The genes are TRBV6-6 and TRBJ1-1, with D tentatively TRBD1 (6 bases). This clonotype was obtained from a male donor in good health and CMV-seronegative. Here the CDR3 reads CASSLTGLNTEAFF. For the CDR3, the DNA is TGTGCCAGCAGTTTGACAGGACTGAACACTGAAGCTTTCTTT.